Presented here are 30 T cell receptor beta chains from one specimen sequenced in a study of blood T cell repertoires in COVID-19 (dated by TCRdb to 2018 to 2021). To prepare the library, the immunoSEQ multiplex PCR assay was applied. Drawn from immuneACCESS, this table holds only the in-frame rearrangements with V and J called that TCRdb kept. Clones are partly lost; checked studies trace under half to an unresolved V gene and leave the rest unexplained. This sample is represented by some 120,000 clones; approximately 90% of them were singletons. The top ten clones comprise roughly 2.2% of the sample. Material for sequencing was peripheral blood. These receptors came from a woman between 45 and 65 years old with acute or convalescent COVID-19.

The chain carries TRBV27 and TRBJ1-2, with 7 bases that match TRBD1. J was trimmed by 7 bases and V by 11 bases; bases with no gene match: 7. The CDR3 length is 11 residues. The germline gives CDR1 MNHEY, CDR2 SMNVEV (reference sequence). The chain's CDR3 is CAGDRVRGYTF. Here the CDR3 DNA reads TGTGCCGGAGACAGGGTTCGTGGCTACACCTTC.

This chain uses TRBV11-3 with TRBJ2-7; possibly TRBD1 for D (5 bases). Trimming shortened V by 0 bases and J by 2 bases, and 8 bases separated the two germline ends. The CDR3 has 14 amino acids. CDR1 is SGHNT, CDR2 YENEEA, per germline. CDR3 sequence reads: CASSLDPGTYEQYF. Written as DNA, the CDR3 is TGTGCCAGCAGCTTAGACCCAGGGACCTACGAGCAGTACTTC.

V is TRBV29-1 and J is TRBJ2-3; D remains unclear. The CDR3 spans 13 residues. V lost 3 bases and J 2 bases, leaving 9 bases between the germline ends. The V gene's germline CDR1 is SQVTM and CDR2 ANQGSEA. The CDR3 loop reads CSVDVQATDTQYF. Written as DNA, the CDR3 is TGCAGCGTTGACGTCCAGGCCACAGATACGCAGTATTTT.

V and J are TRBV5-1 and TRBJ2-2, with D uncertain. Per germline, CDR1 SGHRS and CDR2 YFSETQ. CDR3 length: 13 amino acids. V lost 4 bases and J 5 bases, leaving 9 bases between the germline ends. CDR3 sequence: CASSPVWTGELFF. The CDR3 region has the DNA TGCGCCAGCAGCCCGGTGTGGACCGGGGAGCTGTTTTTT.

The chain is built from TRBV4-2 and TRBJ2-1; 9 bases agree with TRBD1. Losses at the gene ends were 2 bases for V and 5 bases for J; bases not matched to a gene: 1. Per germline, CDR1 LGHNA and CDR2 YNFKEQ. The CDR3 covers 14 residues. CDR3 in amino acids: CASSQWDRDNEQFF. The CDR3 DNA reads TGTGCCAGCAGCCAATGGGACAGGGACAATGAGCAGTTCTTC.

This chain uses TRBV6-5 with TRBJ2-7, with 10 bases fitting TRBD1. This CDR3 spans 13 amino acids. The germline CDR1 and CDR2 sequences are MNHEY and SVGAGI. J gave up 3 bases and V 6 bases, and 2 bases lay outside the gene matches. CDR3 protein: CASSGQGDYEQYF. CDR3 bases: TGTGCCAGCAGCGGACAGGGGGACTACGAGCAGTACTTC.

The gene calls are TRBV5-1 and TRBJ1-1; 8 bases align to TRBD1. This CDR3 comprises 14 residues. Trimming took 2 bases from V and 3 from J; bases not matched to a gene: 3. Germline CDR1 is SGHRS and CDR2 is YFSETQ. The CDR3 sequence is CASSLQGGDTEAFF. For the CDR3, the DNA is TGCGCCAGCAGCTTACAGGGGGGAGACACTGAAGCTTTCTTT.

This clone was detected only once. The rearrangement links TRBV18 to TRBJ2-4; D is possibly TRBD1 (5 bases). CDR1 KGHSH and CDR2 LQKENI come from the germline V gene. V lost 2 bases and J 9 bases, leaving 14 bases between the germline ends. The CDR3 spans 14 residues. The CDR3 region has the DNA TGTGCCAGCTCACCATCGACCCAGGGTAGCATTCAGTACTTC. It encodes CASSPSTQGSIQYF.

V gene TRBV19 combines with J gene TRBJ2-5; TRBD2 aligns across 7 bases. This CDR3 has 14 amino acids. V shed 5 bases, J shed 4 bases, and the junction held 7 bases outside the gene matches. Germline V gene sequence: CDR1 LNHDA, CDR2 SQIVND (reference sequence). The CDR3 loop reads CASSGREIGETQYF. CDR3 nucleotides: TGTGCCAGTAGTGGGCGGGAGATAGGAGAGACCCAGTACTTC. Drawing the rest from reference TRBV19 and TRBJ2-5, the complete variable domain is DGGITQSPKYLFRKEGQNVTLSCEQNLNHDAMYWYRQDPGQGLRLIYYSQIVNDFQKGDIAEGYSVSREKKESFPLTVTSAQKNPTAFYLCASSGREIGETQYFGPGTRLLVL.

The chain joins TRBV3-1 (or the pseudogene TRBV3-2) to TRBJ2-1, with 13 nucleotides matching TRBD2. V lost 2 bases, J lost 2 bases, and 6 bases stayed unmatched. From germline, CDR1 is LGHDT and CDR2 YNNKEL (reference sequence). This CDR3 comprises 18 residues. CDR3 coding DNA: TGTGCCAGCAGCCAATGGGGACTAGCGGGAAGGGCCTACAATGAGCAGTTCTTC. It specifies CASSQWGLAGRAYNEQFF.

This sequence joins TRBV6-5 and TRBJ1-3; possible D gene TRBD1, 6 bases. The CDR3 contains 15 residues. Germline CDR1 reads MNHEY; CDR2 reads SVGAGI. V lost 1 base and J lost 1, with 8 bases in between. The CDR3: CASSYFRGSGNTIYF. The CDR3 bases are TGTGCCAGCAGTTACTTCAGGGGTTCTGGAAACACCATATATTTT.

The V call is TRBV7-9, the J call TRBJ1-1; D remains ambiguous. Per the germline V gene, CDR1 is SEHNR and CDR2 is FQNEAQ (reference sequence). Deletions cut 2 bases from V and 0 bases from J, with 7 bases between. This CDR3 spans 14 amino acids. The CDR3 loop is CASSLTTVNTEAFF. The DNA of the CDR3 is TGTGCCAGCAGCTTAACGACTGTGAACACTGAAGCTTTCTTT.

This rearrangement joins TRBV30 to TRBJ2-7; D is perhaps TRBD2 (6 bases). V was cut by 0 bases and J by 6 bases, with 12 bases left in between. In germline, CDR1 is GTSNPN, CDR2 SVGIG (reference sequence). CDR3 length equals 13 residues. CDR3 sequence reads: CAWSVAGPSEQYF. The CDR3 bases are TGTGCCTGGAGTGTGGCGGGACCCTCCGAGCAGTACTTC. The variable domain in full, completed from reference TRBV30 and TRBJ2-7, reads SQTIHQWPATLVQPVGSPLSLECTVEGTSNPNLYWYRQAAGRGLQLLFYSVGIGQISSEVPQNLSASRPQDRQFILSSKKLLLSDSGFYLCAWSVAGPSEQYFGPGTRLTVT.

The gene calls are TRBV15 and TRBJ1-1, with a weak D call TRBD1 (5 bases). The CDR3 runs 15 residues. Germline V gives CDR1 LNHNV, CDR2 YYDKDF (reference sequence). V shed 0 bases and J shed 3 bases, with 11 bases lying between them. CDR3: CATSRDRSGYTEAFF. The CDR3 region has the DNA TGTGCCACCAGCAGAGATCGGTCAGGGTACACTGAAGCTTTCTTT.

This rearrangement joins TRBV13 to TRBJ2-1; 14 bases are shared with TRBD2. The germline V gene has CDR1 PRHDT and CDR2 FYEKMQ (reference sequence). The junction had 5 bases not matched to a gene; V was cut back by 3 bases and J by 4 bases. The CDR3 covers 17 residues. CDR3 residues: CASSLAGTSGGYNEQFF. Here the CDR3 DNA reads TGTGCCAGCAGCTTGGCGGGGACTAGCGGGGGATACAATGAGCAGTTCTTC.

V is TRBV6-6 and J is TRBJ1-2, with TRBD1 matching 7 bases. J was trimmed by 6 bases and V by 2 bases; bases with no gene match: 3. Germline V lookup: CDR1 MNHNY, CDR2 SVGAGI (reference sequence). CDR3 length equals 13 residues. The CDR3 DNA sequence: TGTGCCAGCAGTTACCCGGGACAGAATGGCTACACCTTC. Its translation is CASSYPGQNGYTF.

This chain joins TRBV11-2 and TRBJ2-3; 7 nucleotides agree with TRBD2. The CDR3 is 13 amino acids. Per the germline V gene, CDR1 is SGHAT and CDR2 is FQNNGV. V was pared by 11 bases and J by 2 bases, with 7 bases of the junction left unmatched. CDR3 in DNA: TGTGCCTCAGCGGGGACGAACACAGATACGCAGTATTTT. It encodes CASAGTNTDTQYF.

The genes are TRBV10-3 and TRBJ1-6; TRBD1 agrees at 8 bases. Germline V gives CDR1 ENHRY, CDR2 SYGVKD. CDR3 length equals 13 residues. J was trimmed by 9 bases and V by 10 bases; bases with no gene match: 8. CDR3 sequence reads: CATLTGDGSPLHF. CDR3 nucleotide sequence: TGTGCCACCCTGACAGGGGACGGTTCACCCCTCCACTTT.

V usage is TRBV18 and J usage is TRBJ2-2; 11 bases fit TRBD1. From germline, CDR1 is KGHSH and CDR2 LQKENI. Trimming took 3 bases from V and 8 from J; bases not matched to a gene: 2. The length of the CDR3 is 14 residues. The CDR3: CASSPDRGLGELFF. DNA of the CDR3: TGTGCCAGCTCACCGGACAGGGGGCTGGGGGAGCTGTTTTTT.

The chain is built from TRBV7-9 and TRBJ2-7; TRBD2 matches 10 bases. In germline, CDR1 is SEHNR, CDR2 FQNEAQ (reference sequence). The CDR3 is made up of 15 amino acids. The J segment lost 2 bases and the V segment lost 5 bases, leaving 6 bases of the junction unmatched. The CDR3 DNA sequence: TGTGCCAGCAGCCCTACTAGCGGGAAGACCTACGAGCAGTACTTC. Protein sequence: CASSPTSGKTYEQYF.

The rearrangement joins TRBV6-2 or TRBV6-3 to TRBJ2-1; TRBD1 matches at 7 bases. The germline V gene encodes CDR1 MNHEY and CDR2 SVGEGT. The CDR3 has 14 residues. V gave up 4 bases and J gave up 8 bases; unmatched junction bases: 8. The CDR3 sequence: CASSWDSYRDEQFF. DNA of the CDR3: TGTGCCAGCAGTTGGGACAGCTATAGGGATGAGCAGTTCTTC.

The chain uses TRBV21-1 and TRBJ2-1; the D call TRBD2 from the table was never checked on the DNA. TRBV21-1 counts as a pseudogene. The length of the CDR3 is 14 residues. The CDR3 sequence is CASSKGRDYNEQFF. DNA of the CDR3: TGTGCCAGCAGCAAAGGAAGAGATTACAATGAGCAGTTCTTC.

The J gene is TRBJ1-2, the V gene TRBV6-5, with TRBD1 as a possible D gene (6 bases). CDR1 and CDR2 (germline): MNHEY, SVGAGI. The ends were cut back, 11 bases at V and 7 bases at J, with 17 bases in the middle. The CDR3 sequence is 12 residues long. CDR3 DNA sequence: TGTGCCGTTCGGGACACCCTTGGTGGCTACACCTTC. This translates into CAVRDTLGGYTF.

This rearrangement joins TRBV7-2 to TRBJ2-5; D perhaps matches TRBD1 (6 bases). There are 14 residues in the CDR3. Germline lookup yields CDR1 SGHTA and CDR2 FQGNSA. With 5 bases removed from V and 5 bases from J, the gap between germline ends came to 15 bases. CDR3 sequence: CASSRNRVGETQYF. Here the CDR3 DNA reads TGTGCCAGCAGCCGGAACAGGGTGGGGGAGACCCAGTACTTC.

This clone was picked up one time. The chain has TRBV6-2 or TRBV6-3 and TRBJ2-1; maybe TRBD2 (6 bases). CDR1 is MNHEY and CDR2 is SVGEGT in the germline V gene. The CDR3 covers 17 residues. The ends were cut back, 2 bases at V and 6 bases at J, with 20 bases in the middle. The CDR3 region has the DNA TGTGCCAGCAGTTACCATCCCGGCCGGGAGACCTCCAATGAGCAGTTCTTC. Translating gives CASSYHPGRETSNEQFF.

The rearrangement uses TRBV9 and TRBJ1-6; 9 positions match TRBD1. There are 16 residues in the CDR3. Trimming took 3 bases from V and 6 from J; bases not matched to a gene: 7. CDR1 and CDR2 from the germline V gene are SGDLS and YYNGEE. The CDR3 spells CASSGIPGQGNSPLHF. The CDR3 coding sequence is TGTGCCAGCAGCGGGATACCGGGACAGGGTAATTCACCCCTCCACTTT.

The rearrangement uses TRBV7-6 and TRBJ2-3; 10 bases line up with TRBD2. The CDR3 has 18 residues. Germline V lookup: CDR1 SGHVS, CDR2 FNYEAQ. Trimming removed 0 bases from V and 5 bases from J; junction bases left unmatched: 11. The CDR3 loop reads CASSLAPPAGGPGDTQYF. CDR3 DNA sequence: TGTGCCAGCAGCTTAGCCCCCCCAGCGGGAGGGCCAGGAGATACGCAGTATTTT. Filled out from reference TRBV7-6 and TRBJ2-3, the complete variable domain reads GAGVSQSPRYKVTKRGQDVALRCDPISGHVSLYWYRQALGQGPEFLTYFNYEAQQDKSGLPNDRFSAERPEGSISTLTIQRTEQRDSAMYRCASSLAPPAGGPGDTQYFGPGTRLTVL.

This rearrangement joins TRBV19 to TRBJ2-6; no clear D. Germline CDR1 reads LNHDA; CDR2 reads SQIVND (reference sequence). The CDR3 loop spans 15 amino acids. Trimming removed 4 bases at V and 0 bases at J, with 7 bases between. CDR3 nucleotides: TGTGCCAGTAGTACCATTCCCTCTGGGGCCAACGTCCTGACTTTC. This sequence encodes CASSTIPSGANVLTF.

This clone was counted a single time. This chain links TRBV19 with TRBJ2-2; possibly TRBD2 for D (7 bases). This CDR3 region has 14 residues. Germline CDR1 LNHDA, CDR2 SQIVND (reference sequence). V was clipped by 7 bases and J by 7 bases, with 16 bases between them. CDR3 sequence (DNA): TGTGCCAGTATGGTCGGGGGGCGCGACGGGGAGCTGTTTTTT. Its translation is CASMVGGRDGELFF.

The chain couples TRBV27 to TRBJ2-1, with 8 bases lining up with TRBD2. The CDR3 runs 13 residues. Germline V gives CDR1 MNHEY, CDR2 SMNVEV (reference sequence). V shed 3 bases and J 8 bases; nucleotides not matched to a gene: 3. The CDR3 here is CASSFTSGYEQFF. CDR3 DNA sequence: TGTGCCAGCAGTTTTACTAGCGGCTATGAGCAGTTCTTC.